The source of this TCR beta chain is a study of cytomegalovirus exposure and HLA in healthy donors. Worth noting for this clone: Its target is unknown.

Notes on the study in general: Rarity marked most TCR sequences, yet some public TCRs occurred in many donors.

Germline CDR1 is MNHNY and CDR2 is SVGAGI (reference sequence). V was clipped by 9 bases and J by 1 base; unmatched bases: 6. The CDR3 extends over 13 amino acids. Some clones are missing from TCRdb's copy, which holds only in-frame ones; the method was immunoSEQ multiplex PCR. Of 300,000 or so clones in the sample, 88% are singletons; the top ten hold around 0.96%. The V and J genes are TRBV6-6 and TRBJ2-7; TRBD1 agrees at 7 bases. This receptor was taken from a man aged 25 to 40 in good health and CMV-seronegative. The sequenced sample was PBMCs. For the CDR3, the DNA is TGTGCCAGTAGGCAACAGGGGTCCTACGAGCAGTACTTC. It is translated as CASRQQGSYEQYF.